Each of the 30 T cell receptor beta chains below was sequenced from the same sample in a study of blood T cell repertoires in COVID-19. Using immunoSEQ multiplex PCR, the repertoire was profiled, and TCRdb retains in-frame clones only, with some absent. Of 150,000 or so clones listed, 75% to 90% are singletons. Source material: PBMCs or T cells enriched from blood (not recorded which). These TCRs come from a middle-aged woman who had been exposed to COVID-19.

Comment on this clone: This CDR3 is also generated by other DNA sequences in the sample. This chain links TRBV27 with TRBJ1-5; 8 positions agree with TRBD1. The junction had 3 bases not matched to a gene; V was cut back by 5 bases and J by 3 bases. Per the germline V gene, CDR1 is MNHEY and CDR2 is SMNVEV (reference sequence). This CDR3 region has 14 residues. The CDR3 reads CASSQTGDNQPQHF. DNA of the CDR3: TGTGCCAGCAGTCAGACAGGGGACAATCAGCCCCAGCATTTT.

The chain joins TRBV29-1 to TRBJ1-1, with D unresolved. With 4 bases removed from V and 1 base from J, the gap between germline ends came to 10 bases. The CDR3 is 13 amino acids. From germline, CDR1 is SQVTM and CDR2 ANQGSEA. The CDR3: CSVVWGENTEAFF. The CDR3 nucleotides are TGCAGCGTTGTGTGGGGAGAGAACACTGAAGCTTTCTTT.

This rearrangement joins TRBV2 to TRBJ1-2; TRBD1 matches 7 bases. Germline trimming cut 7 bases from V and 4 bases from J; bases unmatched to any gene: 9. This CDR3 spans 14 amino acids. Per the germline V gene, CDR1 is SNHLY and CDR2 is FYNNEI. CDR3 bases: TGTGCCAGCAAGGGGGCCGGCCCGTTCTATGGCTACACCTTC. This gives the protein CASKGAGPFYGYTF. The variable domain in full, with the rest retrieved from reference TRBV2 and TRBJ1-2, is EPEVTQTPSHQVTQMGQEVILRCVPISNHLYFYWYRQILGQKVEFLVSFYNNEISEKSEIFDDQFSVERPDGSNFTLKIRSTKLEDSAMYFCASKGAGPFYGYTFGSGTRLTVV.

The rearrangement links TRBV4-3 to TRBJ2-3; D might be TRBD1 (5 bases). Per the germline V gene, CDR1 is LGHNA and CDR2 is YSLEER. The CDR3 has 18 amino acids. Trimming removed 0 bases at V and 2 bases at J, with 18 bases between. The CDR3 region is CASSQDQGLGAPTDTQYF. DNA for the CDR3: TGCGCCAGCAGCCAAGATCAGGGCCTAGGGGCGCCCACAGATACGCAGTATTTT.

The chain has TRBV27 and TRBJ2-7, with 9 nucleotides matching TRBD2. The CDR3 spans 17 residues. Germline V gives CDR1 MNHEY, CDR2 SMNVEV (reference sequence). Trimming took 3 bases from V and 2 from J; bases not matched to a gene: 11. CDR3 DNA sequence: TGTGCCAGCAGTTTTAGTGGCGCGGGAGGGCCAACCTACGAGCAGTACTTC. Translating gives CASSFSGAGGPTYEQYF.

The chain joins TRBV27 to TRBJ1-5; a possible D gene is TRBD1 (5 bases). Trimming pared 2 bases from V and 6 bases from J, leaving 11 bases between. Germline values: CDR1 MNHEY, CDR2 SMNVEV (reference sequence). The CDR3 covers 14 residues. The CDR3 here is CASSLNKGIQPQHF. For the CDR3, the DNA is TGTGCCAGCAGTTTAAATAAGGGGATTCAGCCCCAGCATTTT.

The gene calls are TRBV27 and TRBJ2-1; TRBD2 matches at 10 bases. Germline trimming cut 3 bases from V and 8 bases from J; bases unmatched to any gene: 10. CDR3 length equals 16 residues. Germline V gives CDR1 MNHEY, CDR2 SMNVEV (reference sequence). Here the CDR3 DNA reads TGTGCCAGCAGTTTTGGAGCGGGAGGGATCAGATATGAGCAGTTCTTC. Its translation: CASSFGAGGIRYEQFF.

The chain uses TRBV4-3 and TRBJ1-2; D is undetermined. The CDR3 covers 15 residues. Per germline, CDR1 LGHNA and CDR2 YSLEER. V was pared by 1 base and J by 5 bases, with 14 bases between. CDR3 nucleotides: TGCGCCAGCAGCCAAGTGAACAGACCATCTTATGGCTACACCTTC. Translating it yields CASSQVNRPSYGYTF.

In this sample, this clone turned up a few times. The chain has TRBV3-1 (or the pseudogene TRBV3-2) and TRBJ1-1; unclear D gene. Germline V gene sequence: CDR1 LGHDT, CDR2 YNNKEL (reference sequence). The ends were cut back, 1 base at V and 4 bases at J, with 10 bases in the middle. The CDR3 consists of 14 residues. The CDR3 here is CASSQAWSGTEAFF. CDR3 DNA: TGTGCCAGCAGCCAAGCGTGGAGTGGCACTGAAGCTTTCTTT.

J is TRBJ2-1 and V is TRBV10-1; the match to TRBD2 covers 9 bases. Per germline, CDR1 WNHNN and CDR2 SYGVQD (reference sequence). The J segment lost 0 bases and the V segment lost 4 bases, leaving 4 bases of the junction unmatched. The CDR3 consists of 16 residues. The CDR3 DNA is TGCGCCAGCAGTGTCAGCGGGGGGCTCTCCTACAATGAGCAGTTCTTC. Translated: CASSVSGGLSYNEQFF.

The rearrangement links TRBV11-2 to TRBJ2-7, with D possibly TRBD1 on 6 matching bases. The CDR3 runs 15 residues. Germline assignment: CDR1 SGHAT and CDR2 FQNNGV. Between the trimmed V and J ends, which lost 1 base and 3 bases, there was a span of 13 bases. This CDR3 is CASSLAGARLYEQYF. CDR3 nucleotides: TGTGCCAGCAGCTTAGCAGGGGCACGCCTCTACGAGCAGTACTTC.

V gene TRBV3-1 (or the pseudogene TRBV3-2) combines with J gene TRBJ2-3, with D maybe TRBD1 (5 bases). Germline V gives CDR1 LGHDT, CDR2 YNNKEL (reference sequence). V lost 1 base and J lost 0, with 14 bases in between. This CDR3 region has 17 residues. The CDR3 is CASSQVRGWGSTDTQYF. CDR3 nucleotides: TGTGCCAGCAGCCAAGTAAGGGGCTGGGGTAGCACAGATACGCAGTATTTT.

V usage is TRBV19 and J usage is TRBJ1-5; D is unresolved. The CDR3 runs to 15 residues. The germline gives CDR1 LNHDA, CDR2 SQIVND (reference sequence). With 5 bases removed from V and 6 bases from J, the gap between germline ends came to 17 bases. The CDR3 reads CASSAGYQGSQPQHF. The CDR3 DNA reads as TGTGCCAGTAGTGCGGGTTATCAAGGCAGTCAGCCCCAGCATTTT. Looking up the rest from reference TRBV19 and TRBJ1-5 gives the full variable domain: DGGITQSPKYLFRKEGQNVTLSCEQNLNHDAMYWYRQDPGQGLRLIYYSQIVNDFQKGDIAEGYSVSREKKESFPLTVTSAQKNPTAFYLCASSAGYQGSQPQHFGDGTRLSIL.

This chain links TRBV4-1 with TRBJ2-1; tentatively, D is TRBD2 (5 bases). The CDR3 is made up of 14 amino acids. Between the trimmed V and J ends, which lost 6 bases and 7 bases, there was a span of 16 bases. The germline V gene encodes CDR1 MGHRA and CDR2 YSYEKL. CDR3 region: CASRTVPGLNEQFF. CDR3 bases: TGCGCCAGCAGGACTGTTCCGGGGTTGAATGAGCAGTTCTTC.

The rearrangement links TRBV5-6 to TRBJ2-5, with 12 positions matching TRBD2. The length of the CDR3 is 17 residues. Trimming at V came to 2 bases and at J to 4 bases, leaving 9 bases not matched to a gene. Germline CDR1 SGHDT, CDR2 YYEEEE. CDR3 protein: CASSFLTSGSGRETQYF. In nucleotides, the CDR3 is TGTGCCAGCAGCTTCCTGACTAGCGGGAGCGGTCGAGAGACCCAGTACTTC.

The V and J genes are TRBV14 and TRBJ2-3; D not certain. Germline V gives CDR1 SGHDN, CDR2 FVKESK. With 3 bases removed from V and 2 bases from J, the gap between germline ends came to 9 bases. The CDR3 consists of 14 residues. CDR3 sequence: CASSHRSPTDTQYF. CDR3 sequence (DNA): TGTGCCAGCAGCCACCGGTCCCCCACAGATACGCAGTATTTT.

This clone was recorded once. V gene TRBV7-9 combines with J gene TRBJ1-4; perhaps TRBD1 as D (5 bases). V lost 11 bases to trimming and J lost 7 bases, with 17 bases between them. Germline V gives CDR1 SEHNR, CDR2 FQNEAQ (reference sequence). The CDR3 extends over 13 amino acids. CDR3 bases: TGTGCCTGTTCGACAGTGAATACTGAAAAACTGTTTTTT. Residues: CACSTVNTEKLFF.

V gene TRBV9 combines with J gene TRBJ2-2, with TRBD2 as a possible D gene (7 bases). The CDR3 loop spans 16 amino acids. The ends were cut back, 5 bases at V and 4 bases at J, with 18 bases in the middle. Germline V CDR1 and CDR2: SGDLS, YYNGEE. This CDR3 reads CASRGRRGPSTGELFF. CDR3 DNA sequence: TGTGCCAGCAGGGGCCGGCGGGGGCCGAGCACCGGGGAGCTGTTTTTT.

This chain links TRBV19 with TRBJ1-4; D might be TRBD1 (6 bases). V was shortened by 6 bases and J by 4 bases, with 12 bases between the two germline ends. Looked up from germline, CDR1 is LNHDA and CDR2 is SQIVND (reference sequence). The CDR3 loop spans 14 amino acids. The CDR3 sequence is CASRFGQINEKLFF. The CDR3 DNA reads as TGTGCCAGTAGATTTGGACAGATTAATGAAAAACTGTTTTTT.

This chain uses TRBV5-4 with TRBJ2-5; D may be TRBD1 (6 bases). The CDR3 runs to 15 residues. Trimming pared 1 base from V and 3 bases from J, leaving 13 bases between. From germline, CDR1 is SGHNT and CDR2 YYREEE (reference sequence). The CDR3 DNA follows: TGTGCCAGCAGCTTGATTAGGGCAGGGGAAGAGACCCAGTACTTC. This translates into CASSLIRAGEETQYF.

The chain carries TRBV7-8 and TRBJ1-3, with unresolved D. V was cut by 5 bases and J by 4 bases, with 15 bases left in between. This CDR3 has 15 amino acids. The V gene's germline CDR1 is SGHVS and CDR2 FQNEAQ. The CDR3 sequence is CASSQLVMSGNTIYF. The CDR3 coding sequence is TGTGCCAGCAGCCAACTAGTTATGTCCGGAAACACCATATATTTT.

The rearrangement joins TRBV2 to TRBJ2-3; 7 positions match TRBD1. The CDR3 has 12 residues. Germline V lookup: CDR1 SNHLY, CDR2 FYNNEI. With 7 bases clipped from V and 5 bases from J, the junction kept 3 bases outside the gene matches. In DNA form, the CDR3 reads TGTGCCAGCAAACAGGGGCAAGATACGCAGTATTTT. The encoded protein is CASKQGQDTQYF.

This clone was counted a few times. V usage is TRBV6-5 and J usage is TRBJ2-1, with TRBD2 as a possible D gene (7 bases). V was trimmed by 4 bases and J by 10 bases, leaving 17 bases between them. Germline CDR1 reads MNHEY; CDR2 reads SVGAGI. The length of the CDR3 is 14 residues. CDR3 bases: TGTGCCAGCAGTTTCCCGGGGGGCCCCAAGGAGCAGTTCTTC. Encoded protein: CASSFPGGPKEQFF.

The rearrangement links TRBV7-6 to TRBJ2-3; 8 nucleotides line up with TRBD2. Germline values: CDR1 SGHVS, CDR2 FNYEAQ. V was pared by 3 bases and J by 0 bases, with 8 bases of the junction left unmatched. This CDR3 is 17 amino acids long. CDR3: CASSLAVSGGSTDTQYF. CDR3 nucleotide sequence: TGTGCCAGCAGCTTGGCGGTTTCGGGAGGGAGCACAGATACGCAGTATTTT.

This chain links TRBV28 with TRBJ1-2; D perhaps matches TRBD1 (6 bases). This CDR3 region has 15 residues. V gave up 6 bases and J gave up 5 bases, with 19 bases separating them. Germline V lookup: CDR1 MDHEN, CDR2 SYDVKM. CDR3 amino acids: CASRLNRDGKYGYTF. The CDR3 DNA sequence: TGTGCCAGCAGACTAAACAGGGATGGGAAGTATGGCTACACCTTC.

The chain uses TRBV5-8 and TRBJ2-7; TRBD2 is a possible D gene (6 bases). V was shortened by 5 bases and J by 2 bases, with 20 bases between the two germline ends. Looked up from germline, CDR1 is SGHTS and CDR2 is YDEGEE. The CDR3 has 16 amino acids. Here the CDR3 reads CASRMMVGTSTYEQYF. CDR3 nucleotide sequence: TGTGCCAGCAGGATGATGGTGGGGACTTCTACCTACGAGCAGTACTTC.

The chain joins TRBV2 to TRBJ2-1; tentative D call: TRBD1 (5 bases). Germline CDR1 reads SNHLY; CDR2 reads FYNNEI. V was clipped by 9 bases and J by 6 bases, with 9 bases between them. The CDR3 is 11 amino acids. The CDR3 is CARTVFNEQFF. The CDR3 DNA is TGTGCCAGGACAGTATTCAATGAGCAGTTCTTC.

As DNA, the CDR3 is TGTGCCAGCAGCCTAAGAGACTCATACTACGAGCAGTACTTC. Its translation: CASSLRDSYYEQYF. The chain combines TRBV11-2 with TRBJ2-7; D is undetermined. Germline CDR1 is SGHAT and CDR2 is FQNNGV. The CDR3 spans 14 residues. V shed 5 bases and J shed 3 bases, with 14 bases lying between them.

This clone has just one count. The J gene is TRBJ2-2, the V gene TRBV10-3, with 9 positions matching TRBD2. V gave up 3 bases and J gave up 5 bases; unmatched junction bases: 10. Germline V CDR1 and CDR2: ENHRY, SYGVKD. This CDR3 region has 17 residues. DNA of the CDR3: TGTGCCATCAGTGACGCTGGCGGGGGGGCCGGGACCGGGGAGCTGTTTTTT. Its translation is CAISDAGGGAGTGELFF.

V gene TRBV9 combines with J gene TRBJ1-3; D unclear. Trimming removed 1 base from V and 7 bases from J, with 12 bases in between. The CDR3 sequence is 14 residues long. Germline CDR1 reads SGDLS; CDR2 reads YYNGEE. CDR3 amino acids: CASSVLTAGNTIYF. CDR3 DNA sequence: TGTGCCAGCAGCGTATTGACGGCGGGGAACACCATATATTTT.